This T cell receptor beta chain was identified during a study of blood T cell repertoires in COVID-19. About the study: Both acute and convalescent COVID-19 samples were obtained from the United States, Italy and Spain. T cells, B-cell-depleted T cells, or PBMCs supplied cDNA or gDNA.

Followed over time, Seattle patients had been enrolled while infection was active. Original handling: Amplification of reference gene primers provided the estimated nucleated cell counts. The protocol was immunoSEQ multiplex PCR, while the TCRdb copy is restricted to in-frame clones and leaves out a portion. The V and J calls and clone size were taken over from that table, and D and trimming were inferred from the DNA. The table records some 70,000 clones, around 80% of them present only once. V was clipped by 2 bases and J by 6 bases; unmatched bases: 17. Germline loops: CDR1 LGHDT, CDR2 YNNKEL (reference sequence). This CDR3 contains 19 residues.

The material sequenced was peripheral blood. V usage is TRBV3-1 (or the pseudogene TRBV3-2) and J usage is TRBJ2-3, with 10 bases fitting TRBD2. This receptor was obtained from a middle-aged man with COVID-19, enrolled during active disease. This CDR3 reads CASSQRRASSGRAGDTQYF. The CDR3 DNA is TGTGCCAGCAGCCAACGACGGGCCTCAAGCGGGAGGGCGGGGGATACGCAGTATTTT.